A selection of T cell receptor beta chains follows, all from one sample in a study of blood T cells in healthy people across ages. TCRdb called the 5' RACE reads again in MiXCR, with one record for every CDR3 protein. The data hold around 1,000,000 distinct CDR3 sequences, with around 27% observed a single time. These data were also reused for a study on T cells of mothers and their children.

Specimen: blood. These receptors were obtained from a girl under 10 years old in good health. Both conserved end residues are part of each CDR3. Fields, in order: clone size, V gene, J gene, D gene, CDR3 DNA, CDR3 protein. A D gene is named only where the DNA matches it firmly. Clone size is not always given. Where it is, it says once, few, many or a class for expanded clones.

abundance: NA
v_gene: TRBV29-1
j_gene: TRBJ1-3
d_gene: NA
CDR3nt: TGCAGCGTTGAAAACGGAAACACCATATATTTT
CDR3aa: CSVENGNTIYF

abundance: few
v_gene: TRBV28
j_gene: TRBJ2-7
d_gene: TRBD1
CDR3nt: TGTGCCAGCAGTAGGAACACAGGGGATTGGGAGCAGTACTTC
CDR3aa: CASSRNTGDWEQYF

abundance: NA
v_gene: TRBV29-1
j_gene: TRBJ2-7
d_gene: NA
CDR3nt: TGCAGCGTTGAAGAGGGGTTGGGGGAGCAGTACTTC
CDR3aa: CSVEEGLGEQYF

abundance: NA
v_gene: TRBV27
j_gene: TRBJ2-7
d_gene: NA
CDR3nt: TGTGCCAGCAGTTCCCCGCAGGGGATTTCCTACGAGCAGTACTTC
CDR3aa: CASSSPQGISYEQYF

abundance: NA
v_gene: TRBV29-1
j_gene: TRBJ2-7
d_gene: TRBD1
CDR3nt: TGCAGCGTTGCGATTGGACAGGGGACCTACGAGCAGTACTTC
CDR3aa: CSVAIGQGTYEQYF

abundance: few
v_gene: TRBV20-1
j_gene: TRBJ2-7
d_gene: TRBD1
CDR3nt: TGCAGTGCTAGTGCCGGGACAGGGGGCCGACACGAGCAGTACTTC
CDR3aa: CSASAGTGGRHEQYF

abundance: NA
v_gene: TRBV6-2/TRBV6-3
j_gene: TRBJ1-1
d_gene: NA
CDR3nt: TGTGCCAGCAGTTACGGCGAGAGTGGCACTGAAGCTTTCTTT
CDR3aa: CASSYGESGTEAFF

abundance: few
v_gene: TRBV18
j_gene: TRBJ2-4
d_gene: NA
CDR3nt: TGTGCCAGCTCACCACCTTCAAGAAACATTCAGTACTTC
CDR3aa: CASSPPSRNIQYF

abundance: NA
v_gene: TRBV29-1
j_gene: TRBJ2-7
d_gene: NA
CDR3nt: TGCAGCGTTGGTGCCCTAGGTTACGAGCAGTACTTC
CDR3aa: CSVGALGYEQYF

abundance: NA
v_gene: TRBV7-2
j_gene: TRBJ2-5
d_gene: NA
CDR3nt: TGTGCCAGCGGGGACGTTACAGCTCAAGAGACCCAGTACTTC
CDR3aa: CASGDVTAQETQYF

abundance: few
v_gene: TRBV20-1
j_gene: TRBJ2-1
d_gene: NA
CDR3nt: TGCAGTGCTAGCCTATATAGGAGGCAGTTCTTC
CDR3aa: CSASLYRRQFF

abundance: NA
v_gene: TRBV5-6
j_gene: TRBJ2-7
d_gene: TRBD1
CDR3nt: TGTGCCAGCAGCTTGGGAAAGGGGGCGAGTTCCTACGAGCAGTACTTC
CDR3aa: CASSLGKGASSYEQYF

abundance: NA
v_gene: TRBV12-3/TRBV12-4
j_gene: TRBJ1-1
d_gene: NA
CDR3nt: TGTGCCAGCATCGGGGCGGCTGAAGCTTTCTTT
CDR3aa: CASIGAAEAFF

abundance: NA
v_gene: TRBV4-1
j_gene: TRBJ2-7
d_gene: NA
CDR3nt: TGCGCCAGCAGCCAAGAAGAGAGCTACTTTTACGAGCAGTACTTC
CDR3aa: CASSQEESYFYEQYF

abundance: NA
v_gene: TRBV6-6
j_gene: TRBJ1-6
d_gene: NA
CDR3nt: TGTGCCAGCAGTGGGACCCCAGATTCACCCCTCCACTTT
CDR3aa: CASSGTPDSPLHF

abundance: few
v_gene: TRBV4-2
j_gene: TRBJ2-1
d_gene: NA
CDR3nt: TGTGCCAGCAGCCAAGATCCTGCTTACAATGAGCAGTTCTTC
CDR3aa: CASSQDPAYNEQFF

abundance: NA
v_gene: TRBV28
j_gene: TRBJ2-1
d_gene: NA
CDR3nt: TGTGCCAGCAGTTTTGGGGCGGAGGGGGCTCTGGATGAGCAGTTCTTC
CDR3aa: CASSFGAEGALDEQFF

abundance: NA
v_gene: TRBV9
j_gene: TRBJ2-7
d_gene: TRBD2
CDR3nt: TGTGCCAGCAGCGTAGCAAGTAGCGGGGGGTACTACGAGCAGTACTTC
CDR3aa: CASSVASSGGYYEQYF

abundance: NA
v_gene: TRBV24-1
j_gene: TRBJ2-1
d_gene: NA
CDR3nt: TGTGCCACCAGTACCGGGACAACCCTCAATGAGCAATTCTTC
CDR3aa: CATSTGTTLNEQFF

abundance: few
v_gene: TRBV20-1
j_gene: TRBJ2-3
d_gene: NA
CDR3nt: TGCAGTGCTAGAGAGAATGGGTATAGTACAGATACGCAGTATTTT
CDR3aa: CSARENGYSTDTQYF

abundance: few
v_gene: TRBV27
j_gene: TRBJ2-3
d_gene: NA
CDR3nt: TGTGCCAGCAGGAAAGCAGGAGAGGAGACAGATACGCAGTATTTT
CDR3aa: CASRKAGEETDTQYF

abundance: NA
v_gene: TRBV28
j_gene: TRBJ1-4
d_gene: NA
CDR3nt: TGTGCCAGCAGCGGCACTACCAAAAAACTGTTTTTT
CDR3aa: CASSGTTKKLFF

abundance: few
v_gene: TRBV29-1
j_gene: TRBJ2-7
d_gene: NA
CDR3nt: TGCAGCGTGGGGGGTGGACAAAGAAACGAGCAGTACTTC
CDR3aa: CSVGGGQRNEQYF

abundance: few
v_gene: TRBV6-5
j_gene: TRBJ1-1
d_gene: NA
CDR3nt: TGTGCCAGCAGTTACTCCGAGAACACTGAAGCTTCCTTT
CDR3aa: CASSYSENTEASF

abundance: NA
v_gene: TRBV7-6
j_gene: TRBJ2-7
d_gene: NA
CDR3nt: TGTGCCAGCAGCTTACTAAGGGATGGGGGGTCCGAGCAGTACTTC
CDR3aa: CASSLLRDGGSEQYF

abundance: NA
v_gene: TRBV20-1
j_gene: TRBJ2-7
d_gene: NA
CDR3nt: TGCAGTGCTAGAGACTTAATCGGACTGGACGAGCAGTACTTC
CDR3aa: CSARDLIGLDEQYF

abundance: NA
v_gene: TRBV20-1
j_gene: TRBJ2-7
d_gene: TRBD2
CDR3nt: TGCAGTGCTAGAGAAGTAGCGGGAGGGTCCGAGCAGTACTTC
CDR3aa: CSAREVAGGSEQYF

abundance: few
v_gene: TRBV7-2
j_gene: TRBJ1-6
d_gene: NA
CDR3nt: TGTGCCAGCAGCTTAGGGGGACGGGGGCTTTCACCCCTCCACTTT
CDR3aa: CASSLGGRGLSPLHF

abundance: NA
v_gene: TRBV11-2
j_gene: TRBJ1-1
d_gene: NA
CDR3nt: TGTGCCAGCAGCTTAGTAGGGAGGTCTTCCGTCCCTGAAGCTTTCTTT
CDR3aa: CASSLVGRSSVPEAFF

abundance: few
v_gene: TRBV28
j_gene: TRBJ1-1
d_gene: TRBD1
CDR3nt: TGTGCCAGCAGGCTTGACAGGGGTTGGCGTGAAGCTTTCTTT
CDR3aa: CASRLDRGWREAFF

abundance: NA
v_gene: TRBV6-5
j_gene: TRBJ1-1
d_gene: TRBD1
CDR3nt: TGTGCCAGCACCGAGACCCGGGACAGAGGGGTAGCTTTCTTT
CDR3aa: CASTETRDRGVAFF

abundance: few
v_gene: TRBV7-9
j_gene: TRBJ2-7
d_gene: TRBD1
CDR3nt: TGTGCCAGCAGGGACGGGACAGGGGGATACGACGAGCAGTACTTC
CDR3aa: CASRDGTGGYDEQYF

abundance: NA
v_gene: TRBV10-3
j_gene: TRBJ2-7
d_gene: NA
CDR3nt: TGTGCCACCATCAGGAGGGGAGGATACGAGCAGTACTTC
CDR3aa: CATIRRGGYEQYF

abundance: NA
v_gene: TRBV12-3/TRBV12-4
j_gene: TRBJ1-5
d_gene: NA
CDR3nt: TGTGCCAGCAGACAGGGCGAGCATCAGCCCCAGCATTTT
CDR3aa: CASRQGEHQPQHF

abundance: NA
v_gene: TRBV20-1
j_gene: TRBJ2-7
d_gene: NA
CDR3nt: TGCAGTGCTAGGGTCAAATACTCCTACGAGCAGTACTTC
CDR3aa: CSARVKYSYEQYF

abundance: NA
v_gene: TRBV14
j_gene: TRBJ2-3
d_gene: TRBD2
CDR3nt: TGTGCCAGCAGCCAAGGGGACTACCCGCCTGATACGCAGTATTTT
CDR3aa: CASSQGDYPPDTQYF

abundance: few
v_gene: TRBV11-2
j_gene: TRBJ2-7
d_gene: TRBD1
CDR3nt: TGTGCCAGCAGCTCTATGCGACAGGGGGTCTCCTACGAGCAGTACTTC
CDR3aa: CASSSMRQGVSYEQYF

abundance: few
v_gene: TRBV28
j_gene: TRBJ2-7
d_gene: TRBD1
CDR3nt: TGTGCCAGCAGTCTAACAGGGGGCGCTTACTACGAGCAGTACTTC
CDR3aa: CASSLTGGAYYEQYF

abundance: NA
v_gene: TRBV4-1
j_gene: TRBJ2-1
d_gene: NA
CDR3nt: TGCGCCAGCAGCCAAGATCGTGACCAATACAATGAGCAGTTCTTC
CDR3aa: CASSQDRDQYNEQFF

abundance: few
v_gene: TRBV29-1
j_gene: TRBJ2-5
d_gene: NA
CDR3nt: TGCAGCGTTGATCGGGGCGCCGGAGGGACCCAGTACTTC
CDR3aa: CSVDRGAGGTQYF

abundance: NA
v_gene: TRBV5-1
j_gene: TRBJ1-2
d_gene: TRBD1
CDR3nt: TGCGCCAGCAGCTTCACGAGCCGGGACAGGGAGACCTATGGCTACACCTTC
CDR3aa: CASSFTSRDRETYGYTF

abundance: NA
v_gene: TRBV29-1
j_gene: TRBJ2-1
d_gene: NA
CDR3nt: TGCAGCGTTGAAGGGGGGGGGGCTAAGAATGAGCAGTTCTTC
CDR3aa: CSVEGGGAKNEQFF

abundance: NA
v_gene: TRBV7-9
j_gene: TRBJ2-5
d_gene: NA
CDR3nt: TGTGCCAGCAGCTTAGGGATGGACAAGGCGACGGAGACCCAGTACTTC
CDR3aa: CASSLGMDKATETQYF

abundance: NA
v_gene: TRBV19
j_gene: TRBJ2-1
d_gene: NA
CDR3nt: TGTGCCAGTAGTAGGCAGGGGTTCAACAATGAGCAGTTCTTC
CDR3aa: CASSRQGFNNEQFF

abundance: NA
v_gene: TRBV29-1
j_gene: TRBJ2-7
d_gene: NA
CDR3nt: TGCAGCGTTGTAGTCAACTACGAGCAGTACTTC
CDR3aa: CSVVVNYEQYF

abundance: few
v_gene: TRBV27
j_gene: TRBJ2-7
d_gene: TRBD1
CDR3nt: TGTGCCAGCAGTGTACAGGGGGCGGTGAACGAGCAGTACTTC
CDR3aa: CASSVQGAVNEQYF

abundance: NA
v_gene: TRBV9
j_gene: TRBJ1-1
d_gene: TRBD1
CDR3nt: TGTGCCAGCAGCGTAGGTGGACAGGGCAACACTGAAGCTTTCTTT
CDR3aa: CASSVGGQGNTEAFF

abundance: NA
v_gene: TRBV9
j_gene: TRBJ1-2
d_gene: NA
CDR3nt: TGTGCCAGCAGCGTAGTAGTCCTGTCAAGGGATCACTCCACCTTC
CDR3aa: CASSVVVLSRDHSTF

abundance: NA
v_gene: TRBV20-1
j_gene: TRBJ2-7
d_gene: TRBD2
CDR3nt: TGCAGTGCTAGATCCGGGACTAGCGGGATCGAGCAGTACTTC
CDR3aa: CSARSGTSGIEQYF